The 18 T cell receptor beta chains below all came from one sample that was sequenced in a study of identifying expanded T cells in peripheral blood. Sequencing was performed with immunoSEQ multiplex PCR; in TCRdb, only in-frame clones are kept and a portion is missing. The repertoire holds around 100,000 clones, with approximately 88% as singletons. The sample taken for sequencing was blood. These receptor sequences come from a person aged 18 to 75 in good health.

V and J are TRBV7-6 and TRBJ2-1; D may correspond to TRBD1 or TRBD2 (5 bases each). The CDR3 loop spans 14 amino acids. CDR1 and CDR2 from the germline V gene are SGHVS and FNYEAQ. V lost 1 base to trimming and J lost 9 bases, with 13 bases between them. The CDR3 loop is CASSLDPGTGEQFF. In DNA, the CDR3 is TGTGCCAGCAGCTTAGACCCCGGGACCGGTGAGCAGTTCTTC. Full variable domain (rest looked up from reference TRBV7-6 and TRBJ2-1): GAGVSQSPRYKVTKRGQDVALRCDPISGHVSLYWYRQALGQGPEFLTYFNYEAQQDKSGLPNDRFSAERPEGSISTLTIQRTEQRDSAMYRCASSLDPGTGEQFFGPGTRLTVL.

The gene calls are TRBV7-3 and TRBJ1-1, with 7 bases fitting TRBD1. The V and J ends lost 4 bases and 4 bases, in that order; junction bases with no gene match: 12. Per germline, CDR1 SGHTA and CDR2 FQGTGA. There are 16 residues in the CDR3. The CDR3 reads CASSYAPDTGATEAFF. For the CDR3, the DNA is TGTGCCAGCAGCTATGCCCCCGATACAGGGGCCACTGAAGCTTTCTTT.

The V call is TRBV5-1, the J call TRBJ2-1, with 15 nucleotides matching TRBD2. With 3 bases clipped from V and 8 bases from J, the junction kept 9 bases outside the gene matches. CDR1 and CDR2 from the germline V gene are SGHRS and YFSETQ. CDR3 length: 17 residues. In nucleotides, the CDR3 is TGCGCCAGCAGCTCAACGGGACTAGCGGGAGGATGGGATGAGCAGTTCTTC. It specifies CASSSTGLAGGWDEQFF.

The chain combines TRBV6-1 with TRBJ2-1; 7 positions agree with TRBD1. V lost 6 bases and J lost 0; bases outside the gene matches: 5. CDR1 is MNHNS, CDR2 SASEGT, per germline. The CDR3 is 15 residues long. The CDR3 region is CASREDRLSYNEQFF. The DNA for the CDR3 is TGTGCCAGCAGAGAGGACAGGCTCTCCTACAATGAGCAGTTCTTC.

The gene calls are TRBV2 and TRBJ2-7; D is possibly TRBD1 or TRBD2 (6 bases each). Germline V gives CDR1 SNHLY, CDR2 FYNNEI. There are 18 residues in the CDR3. The germline V and J ends were trimmed by 6 bases and 0 bases, with 24 bases remaining between them. DNA for the CDR3: TGTGCCAGCAGGCCTGGTGCAGGGCGGGACACCAGCTCCTACGAGCAGTACTTC. This gives the protein CASRPGAGRDTSSYEQYF.

The chain has TRBV4-1 and TRBJ2-1; tentatively, D is TRBD1 or TRBD2 (6 bases each). V was cut by 1 base and J by 10 bases, with 23 bases left in between. The CDR3 length is 17 residues. CDR1 MGHRA and CDR2 YSYEKL come from the germline V gene. The CDR3 sequence is CASSQGGGTLVSGEQFF. In DNA, the CDR3 is TGCGCCAGCAGCCAAGGAGGAGGGACACTAGTCTCCGGGGAGCAGTTCTTC.

This clone was observed once. V gene TRBV7-9 combines with J gene TRBJ1-2; weak D call: TRBD1 (6 bases). CDR3 length: 14 residues. Trimming removed 0 bases at V and 10 bases at J, with 15 bases between. The germline V gene has CDR1 SEHNR and CDR2 FQNEAQ (reference sequence). Written as DNA, the CDR3 is TGTGCCAGCAGCTTAGCTGGGACATTGGGGATCTACACCTTC. It is translated as CASSLAGTLGIYTF.

The V and J genes are TRBV20-1 and TRBJ1-1, with unresolved D. Germline values: CDR1 DFQATT, CDR2 SNEGSKA (reference sequence). V lost 3 bases, J lost 7 bases, and 6 bases lay in between. The CDR3 sequence is 10 residues long. CDR3 residues: CSASGDEAFF. CDR3 DNA sequence: TGCAGTGCTAGCGGGGATGAAGCTTTCTTT.

This clone was seen just once. The chain combines TRBV5-1 with TRBJ1-2; 7 nucleotides align to TRBD1. The CDR3 extends over 14 amino acids. V was pared by 3 bases and J by 0 bases, with 2 bases of the junction left unmatched. Germline CDR1 and CDR2: SGHRS and YFSETQ. CDR3 amino acids: CASSYGTANYGYTF. CDR3 coding DNA: TGCGCCAGCAGCTACGGGACAGCTAACTATGGCTACACCTTC.

The chain is built from TRBV19 and TRBJ2-1, with TRBD2 matching over 8 bases. Germline trimming cut 4 bases from V and 4 bases from J; bases unmatched to any gene: 9. The CDR3 is 16 residues long. Germline V gene lookup returns CDR1 LNHDA and CDR2 SQIVND (reference sequence). The CDR3 DNA reads TGTGCCAGTAGTAACGGGGGGGCCAAAATATACAATGAGCAGTTCTTC. Protein product: CASSNGGAKIYNEQFF.

The chain is built from TRBV9 and TRBJ1-1, with D unclear. The germline gives CDR1 SGDLS, CDR2 YYNGEE. The CDR3 has 16 residues. V was trimmed by 1 base and J by 0 bases, leaving 13 bases between them. CDR3 in DNA: TGTGCCAGCAGCGTACAGGAGGGCCCGGTGAACACTGAAGCTTTCTTT. Amino acids: CASSVQEGPVNTEAFF.

CDR3 DNA sequence: TGCGCCAGCAGCCAAGATAGGGCAGGACGTAATCAGCCCCAGCATTTT. Residues: CASSQDRAGRNQPQHF. The V and J genes are TRBV4-1 and TRBJ1-5; D is ambiguous. CDR3 size: 16 residues. V dropped 0 bases and J dropped 4 bases, with 13 bases sitting between them. Germline V gene lookup returns CDR1 MGHRA and CDR2 YSYEKL.

The chain joins TRBV2 to TRBJ2-7, with no clear D. Trimming removed 2 bases at V and 7 bases at J, with 9 bases between. The germline gives CDR1 SNHLY, CDR2 FYNNEI. This CDR3 is 12 amino acids long. CDR3 DNA: TGTGCCAGCAGTGAAACGGGTGTAGAGCAGTACTTC. It yields the protein CASSETGVEQYF.

This clone was counted between two and nine times. J is TRBJ1-5 and V is TRBV2; unclear D gene. CDR3 size: 11 residues. Trimming left V 6 bases short and J 6 bases short, with 6 bases between. Germline V gene data show CDR1 as SNHLY and CDR2 as FYNNEI. CDR3 sequence reads: CASRRGQPQHF. The DNA for the CDR3 is TGTGCCAGCAGGAGAGGTCAGCCCCAGCATTTT.

The J gene is TRBJ1-2, the V gene TRBV19, with D perhaps TRBD1 (5 bases). The V end lost 5 bases, the J end lost 3 bases, and 19 bases lay between the germline ends. Germline V CDR1 and CDR2: LNHDA, SQIVND (reference sequence). This CDR3 comprises 16 residues. CDR3 sequence reads: CASSSTGTRRDYGYTF. The CDR3 DNA reads as TGTGCCAGTAGTTCGACTGGGACCCGAAGGGACTATGGCTACACCTTC.

The chain joins TRBV2 to TRBJ1-5; possible D gene TRBD1, 6 bases. The CDR3 is 15 amino acids. Looked up from germline, CDR1 is SNHLY and CDR2 is FYNNEI. The V and J ends lost 6 bases and 4 bases respectively, with 16 bases between them. The CDR3 DNA sequence: TGTGCCAGCAGGGCTGGACAGAGTCCAAATCAGCCCCAGCATTTT. Its translation: CASRAGQSPNQPQHF. Together with reference TRBV2 and TRBJ1-5, the CDR3 gives the full variable domain: EPEVTQTPSHQVTQMGQEVILRCVPISNHLYFYWYRQILGQKVEFLVSFYNNEISEKSEIFDDQFSVERPDGSNFTLKIRSTKLEDSAMYFCASRAGQSPNQPQHFGDGTRLSIL.

The chain uses TRBV10-2 and TRBJ2-1, with TRBD1 identical over 7 bases. The CDR3 sequence is 14 residues long. CDR1 and CDR2 (germline): WSHSY, SAAADI. With V trimmed by 5 bases and J by 3 bases, 4 bases remained unmatched. This CDR3 is CASSRTGDYNEQFF. CDR3 in DNA: TGCGCCAGCAGTAGGACAGGAGACTACAATGAGCAGTTCTTC.

The chain joins TRBV12-5 to TRBJ2-1; TRBD1 or TRBD2 may be the D gene (5 bases each). V was clipped by 0 bases and J by 3 bases, with 12 bases between them. This CDR3 is built from 16 residues. The germline V gene encodes CDR1 LGHNT and CDR2 FRNRAP. The CDR3 spells CASGLVEGYYYNEQFF. In DNA, the CDR3 is TGTGCTAGTGGTTTGGTAGAGGGGTATTACTACAATGAGCAGTTCTTC.